A selection of T cell receptor beta chains follows, all from one sample in a study of cytomegalovirus exposure and HLA in healthy donors. Only in-frame clones appear in the TCRdb table, and some are missing; sequencing was by immunoSEQ multiplex PCR. Here the sample spans roughly 200,000 clones, roughly four fifths being singletons. Sequenced material: PBMCs. The source of these receptors is a woman in her late teens or twenties in good health and CMV-seronegative. Both conserved end residues are part of each CDR3. D genes are given only for firm matches. The size of a clone is reported for some rows only, either as once, few or many, or as a class for expanded clones.

>TRBV5-1|TRBD1|-|16|TRBJ2-3
CASSLSGTGGSDTQYF
TGCGCCAGCAGCTTGTCAGGGACAGGGGGCTCAGATACGCAGTATTTT
>TRBV29-1|-|-|11|TRBJ2-1
CSSLWGDEQFF
TGCAGCAGCCTTTGGGGCGATGAGCAGTTCTTC
>TRBV27|TRBD1|few|17|TRBJ1-1
CASSHRDSGAEGTEAFF
TGTGCCAGCAGCCACAGGGACAGTGGGGCCGAGGGCACTGAAGCTTTCTTT
>TRBV2|TRBD2|-|16|TRBJ2-5
CASSEGATSGKETQYF
TGTGCCAGCAGTGAAGGAGCAACTAGCGGGAAAGAGACCCAGTACTTC
>TRBV7-2|-|-|15|TRBJ2-2
CASSFGSMNTGELFF
TGTGCCAGCAGTTTCGGGTCGATGAACACCGGGGAGCTGTTTTTT
>TRBV5-1|TRBD2|few|16|TRBJ2-1
CASSLYPSGINNEQFF
TGCGCCAGCAGCTTGTATCCTAGCGGGATCAACAATGAGCAGTTCTTC
>TRBV11-2|TRBD1|-|17|TRBJ2-2
CASSLYLATGSSGELFF
TGTGCCAGCAGCTTATATCTGGCGACAGGGAGTAGTGGGGAGCTGTTTTTT
>TRBV9|-|-|12|TRBJ2-7
CASSDGGGEQYF
TGTGCCAGCAGCGACGGAGGAGGAGAGCAGTACTTC
>TRBV2|-|-|15|TRBJ1-2
CASRPGPQRAYGYTF
TGTGCCAGCAGGCCGGGTCCCCAGCGGGCCTATGGCTACACCTTC
>TRBV6-5|-|-|14|TRBJ1-2
CASSYNGRSYGYTF
TGTGCCAGCAGTTATAATGGCAGAAGCTATGGCTACACCTTC
>TRBV27|-|once|12|TRBJ2-2
CASSGEAGELFF
TGTGCCAGCAGTGGGGAGGCCGGGGAGCTGTTTTTT
>TRBV7-9|TRBD1|few|14|TRBJ1-1
CASSTVQGETEAFF
TGTGCCAGCAGCACGGTTCAGGGGGAAACTGAAGCTTTCTTT
>TRBV5-4|TRBD2|once|17|TRBJ2-7
CASSLIILAGETYEQYF
TGTGCCAGCAGCTTGATCATACTAGCGGGAGAGACCTACGAGCAGTACTTC
>TRBV27|TRBD2|-|14|TRBJ2-1
CASSGTSGSLGQFF
TGTGCCAGCAGTGGGACTAGCGGGAGTCTTGGCCAGTTCTTC
>TRBV5-1|-|-|14|TRBJ2-7
CASSLADSSYEQYF
TGCGCCAGCAGCTTGGCGGACAGTTCCTACGAGCAGTACTTC
>TRBV5-1|-|-|12|TRBJ2-3
CASRPGADTQYF
TGCGCCAGCCGCCCCGGGGCAGATACGCAGTATTTT
>TRBV6-1|-|-|17|TRBJ2-6
CANSENGEGAGANVLTF
TGTGCCAACAGCGAAAATGGGGAAGGGGCTGGGGCCAACGTCCTGACTTTC
>TRBV19|-|once|15|TRBJ2-7
CASSTQGGSGYEQYF
TGTGCCAGTAGTACCCAGGGGGGCTCTGGGTACGAGCAGTACTTC
>TRBV18|TRBD1|-|14|TRBJ1-1
CASRGQGINTEAFF
TGTGCCAGCCGGGGACAGGGGATAAACACTGAAGCTTTCTTT
>TRBV29-1|-|-|13|TRBJ1-2
CSVWDNANYGYTF
TGCAGCGTGTGGGACAATGCTAACTATGGCTACACCTTC
>TRBV28|TRBD1|-|17|TRBJ1-2
CASSSSGTGGRGYGYTF
TGTGCCAGCAGTAGTTCCGGGACAGGGGGCAGAGGTTATGGCTACACCTTC
>TRBV6-5|TRBD2|-|16|TRBJ2-3
CASSSPGSGRADTQYF
TGTGCCAGCAGTTCTCCGGGTAGCGGGAGAGCAGATACGCAGTATTTT
>TRBV27|-|-|14|TRBJ2-1
CASSLKQAYNEQFF
TGTGCCAGCAGCTTGAAACAGGCGTACAATGAGCAGTTCTTC
>TRBV11-2|-|-|13|TRBJ2-7
CASSRDNNYEQYF
TGTGCCAGCAGTCGGGACAACAACTACGAGCAGTACTTC
>TRBV4-3|TRBD1|-|16|TRBJ2-3
CASSQDRTGNTDTQYF
TGCGCCAGCAGCCAAGATCGGACAGGGAACACAGATACGCAGTATTTT
>TRBV4-1|-|-|16|TRBJ2-7
CASSQVQSVMAYEQYF
TGCGCCAGCAGCCAAGTACAGTCAGTCATGGCCTACGAGCAGTACTTC
>TRBV27|TRBD2|-|16|TRBJ2-7
CASSSYTSGSFDEQYF
TGTGCCAGCAGTTCCTATACTAGCGGGAGCTTCGACGAGCAGTACTTC
>TRBV11-2|-|-|13|TRBJ2-1
CASSSTSLGWPFF
TGTGCCAGCAGCTCGACTAGTCTGGGATGGCCGTTCTTC
>TRBV28|TRBD1|-|15|TRBJ2-4
CASSPGTGLKNIQYF
TGTGCCAGCAGTCCTGGGACAGGACTAAAAAACATTCAGTACTTC
>TRBV2|-|once|12|TRBJ1-3
CASSDRDYTIYF
TGTGCCAGCAGTGACAGAGACTACACCATATATTTT
>TRBV27|TRBD2|-|16|TRBJ2-2
CASSTLAGDSTGELFF
TGTGCCAGCAGTACCTTAGCGGGAGATAGCACCGGGGAGCTGTTTTTT
>TRBV7-9|TRBD2|-|17|TRBJ2-1
CASSLASSGSSYNEQFF
TGTGCCAGCAGCTTGGCATCTAGCGGGAGCTCCTACAATGAGCAGTTCTTC
>TRBV5-1|TRBD2|-|15|TRBJ2-7
CASSYGTSGAYEQYF
TGCGCCAGCAGTTATGGGACTAGCGGAGCCTACGAGCAGTACTTC
>TRBV27|-|few|15|TRBJ2-7
CASRSFDRPSQEQYF
TGTGCCAGCAGGAGTTTTGACAGGCCCTCGCAGGAGCAGTACTTC
>TRBV9|TRBD2|-|18|TRBJ2-2
CASSVPRSGVAGTGELFF
TGTGCCAGCAGCGTACCCCGAAGCGGGGTAGCGGGCACCGGGGAGCTGTTTTTT
>TRBV28|TRBD2|-|19|TRBJ2-3
CASSLLASGRDASTDTQYF
TGTGCCAGCAGTTTGCTCGCTAGCGGGAGGGACGCTAGCACAGATACGCAGTATTTT